A single sample is the source of the 10 T cell receptor beta chains below, sequenced in a study of T cells in tumors after PD-1 blockade. The assay was immunoSEQ multiplex PCR, and TCRdb's table has in-frame clones only and misses some. The data contain 45,000 to 60,000 clones, 65% to 85% of them seen just once; the ten biggest clones take up around 9.3%. The input for sequencing was PBMCs, taken before anti-PD-1 therapy. Receptors were obtained from a human donor with advanced basal cell or squamous cell carcinoma (not recorded which).

This chain connects TRBV6-1 to TRBJ2-3, with a possible D match to TRBD2 (7 bases). Germline values: CDR1 MNHNS, CDR2 SASEGT. The V and J ends lost 2 bases and 4 bases respectively, with 16 bases between them. This CDR3 has 16 amino acids. This chain's CDR3 is CASSEFVGGLSDTQYF. CDR3 nucleotides: TGTGCCAGCAGTGAATTCGTGGGGGGGCTGTCAGATACGCAGTATTTT.

CDR3 loop: CASSLRAGKLNEQFF. CDR3 coding DNA: TGCGCCAGCAGCTTACGAGCGGGCAAGCTAAATGAGCAGTTCTTC. The chain has TRBV5-1 and TRBJ2-1, with D possibly TRBD2 on 6 matching bases. Germline V gene lookup returns CDR1 SGHRS and CDR2 YFSETQ. Trimming pared 2 bases from V and 7 bases from J, leaving 16 bases between. The CDR3 sequence is 15 residues long.

V usage is TRBV2 and J usage is TRBJ2-1; the D gene is possibly TRBD2 (5 bases). V lost 7 bases to trimming and J lost 0 bases, with 16 bases between them. The CDR3 sequence is 16 residues long. CDR1 SNHLY and CDR2 FYNNEI come from the germline V gene. CDR3 amino acids: CASIRGLRASYNEQFF. In nucleotides, the CDR3 is TGTGCCAGCATACGTGGCCTGAGGGCCTCCTACAATGAGCAGTTCTTC.

The chain uses TRBV4-2 and TRBJ2-7; 9 bases agree with TRBD2. Germline lookup yields CDR1 LGHNA and CDR2 YNFKEQ. Trimming cost V 1 base and J 6 bases; bases outside gene matches: 16. The CDR3 length is 18 residues. CDR3 region: CASSQAMGGHLAGREQYF. The CDR3 DNA is TGTGCCAGCAGCCAAGCTATGGGGGGACATCTAGCGGGACGCGAGCAGTACTTC.

The J gene is TRBJ1-2, the V gene TRBV29-1; unclear D gene. The CDR3 has 13 residues. V lost 3 bases and J lost 0, with 8 bases in between. Germline V gives CDR1 SQVTM, CDR2 ANQGSEA. This chain's CDR3 is CSVEAGSNYGYTF. The CDR3 nucleotides are TGCAGCGTTGAGGCCGGATCTAACTATGGCTACACCTTC. The entire variable domain, with the rest obtained from reference TRBV29-1 and TRBJ1-2, is as follows: SAVISQKPSRDICQRGTSLTIQCQVDSQVTMMFWYRQQPGQSLTLIATANQGSEATYESGFVIDKFPISRPNLTFSTLTVSNMSPEDSSIYLCSVEAGSNYGYTFGSGTRLTVV.

The chain combines TRBV28 with TRBJ2-1; D call uncertain. The V and J ends lost 3 bases and 7 bases respectively, with 16 bases between them. The CDR3 consists of 15 residues. In germline, CDR1 is MDHEN, CDR2 SYDVKM. CDR3 protein: CASSFVLVGKNEQFF. The CDR3 DNA reads TGTGCCAGCAGTTTTGTCCTAGTGGGGAAGAATGAGCAGTTCTTC.

This rearrangement joins TRBV19 to TRBJ1-2; D uncertain. Germline V gene sequence: CDR1 LNHDA, CDR2 SQIVND (reference sequence). V was cut by 7 bases and J by 0 bases, with 9 bases left in between. The CDR3 consists of 13 residues. The CDR3 loop reads CASTPLTNYGYTF. The CDR3 DNA is TGTGCCAGTACCCCTCTAACTAACTATGGCTACACCTTC.

The chain carries TRBV27 and TRBJ2-5; 7 nucleotides match TRBD2. The V segment lost 5 bases and the J segment 5 bases; nucleotides outside the gene matches: 5. This CDR3 has 13 residues. CDR1 and CDR2 from the germline V gene are MNHEY and SMNVEV (reference sequence). CDR3 loop: CASSGGEGETQYF. In DNA form, the CDR3 reads TGTGCCAGCAGTGGGGGGGAAGGCGAGACCCAGTACTTC.

This chain connects TRBV2 to TRBJ2-7; 10 bases fit TRBD1. The CDR3 is 16 residues long. The germline CDR1 and CDR2 sequences are SNHLY and FYNNEI. V dropped 2 bases and J dropped 5; count of bases not matched to a gene: 9. The CDR3 DNA sequence: TGTGCCAGCAGTGAAAGGGGGGGACAGGGGCTTGACGAGCAGTACTTC. This sequence encodes CASSERGGQGLDEQYF.

In its sample, this clone was seen a few times. The gene calls are TRBV20-1 and TRBJ2-3; 7 bases are a match to TRBD2. This CDR3 region has 15 residues. Germline values: CDR1 DFQATT, CDR2 SNEGSKA (reference sequence). V was clipped by 3 bases and J by 2 bases; unmatched bases: 8. CDR3 amino acids: CSASDETSSTDTQYF. DNA for the CDR3: TGCAGTGCTAGTGACGAGACTAGCTCCACAGATACGCAGTATTTT.